A single sample is the source of the 29 T cell receptor beta chains below, sequenced in a study of chemoradiotherapy in HPV16-positive cancers. Sequenced by immunoSEQ multiplex PCR; TCRdb stores in-frame clones only, minus some. The data contain about 5,800 clones, about 91% of them seen just once; the ten biggest clones take up 25% to 30%. Sequencing used blood, obtained from a patient who underwent chemoradiotherapy. Source of these receptors: a human donor with HPV-associated anogenital cancer.

The chain couples TRBV5-5 to TRBJ2-1; TRBD2 matches 11 bases. The V gene end was trimmed by 5 bases and the J gene end by 9 bases; junction bases not matched to a gene: 10. Germline loops: CDR1 SGHKS, CDR2 YYEKEE (reference sequence). The CDR3 sequence is 15 residues long. CDR3 DNA sequence: TGTGCCAGCAGGATTGAACCTAGCGGGGGGATTGAGCAGTTCTTC. Translated, it gives CASRIEPSGGIEQFF.

This chain joins TRBV18 and TRBJ1-2; maybe TRBD1 (6 bases). The CDR3 is 15 amino acids. Trimming removed 1 base at V and 4 bases at J, with 13 bases between. CDR1 and CDR2 (germline): KGHSH, LQKENI. The CDR3 loop is CASSPQGGELYGYTF. DNA for the CDR3: TGTGCCAGCTCACCACAAGGGGGAGAGCTCTATGGCTACACCTTC.

This chain joins TRBV5-1 and TRBJ2-5, with 8 positions matching TRBD1. Germline CDR1 SGHRS, CDR2 YFSETQ. V was pared by 7 bases and J by 4 bases, with 9 bases of the junction left unmatched. The CDR3 is 14 residues long. CDR3 protein: CASWVGQGRETQYF. In nucleotides, the CDR3 is TGCGCCAGCTGGGTTGGACAGGGAAGAGAGACCCAGTACTTC.

This chain connects TRBV6-5 to TRBJ1-2; perhaps TRBD1 as D (5 bases). Germline lookup yields CDR1 MNHEY and CDR2 SVGAGI. V gave up 6 bases and J gave up 6 bases, with 17 bases separating them. The CDR3 covers 14 residues. CDR3 sequence reads: CASSTKERGHGYTF. Written as DNA, the CDR3 is TGTGCCAGCAGCACAAAGGAGCGGGGACATGGCTACACCTTC.

The J gene is TRBJ1-5, the V gene TRBV7-2; D gene uncertain. Germline V gives CDR1 SGHTA, CDR2 FQGNSA. CDR3 length: 13 amino acids. Between the trimmed V and J ends, which lost 5 bases and 4 bases, there was a span of 9 bases. The DNA for the CDR3 is TGTGCCAGCAGCCAAGGAATTAATCAGCCCCAGCATTTT. It translates to CASSQGINQPQHF.

The genes are TRBV5-3 and TRBJ1-4; 7 positions agree with TRBD1. TRBV5-3 falls under the ORF class, with uncertain function. CDR3 length: 15 amino acids. V shed 4 bases, J shed 3 bases, and the junction held 6 bases outside the gene matches. The CDR3 nucleotides read TGTGCCAGAAGCCGTACCAGGGGGGCTAATGAAAAACTGTTTTTT. Residues: CARSRTRGANEKLFF.

CDR3 sequence reads: CASSLNTEAFF. CDR3 DNA sequence: TGCGCCAGCAGCCTGAACACTGAAGCTTTCTTT. The rearrangement links TRBV4-3 to TRBJ1-1; D not resolved. Trimming stripped 4 bases from V and 0 bases from J, with 0 bases between. Germline-derived CDR1 and CDR2 are LGHNA and YSLEER. The CDR3 is 11 amino acids.

This chain links TRBV13 with TRBJ2-3, with 9 nucleotides matching TRBD2. The CDR3 sequence is 15 residues long. J was trimmed by 4 bases and V by 5 bases; bases with no gene match: 7. The germline V gene encodes CDR1 PRHDT and CDR2 FYEKMQ (reference sequence). The CDR3: CASSQGAGGADTQYF. CDR3 DNA: TGTGCCAGCAGCCAGGGAGCGGGGGGTGCAGATACGCAGTATTTT.

The V call is TRBV6-1, the J call TRBJ1-2; 9 bases agree with TRBD1. Germline-derived CDR1 and CDR2 are MNHNS and SASEGT. The CDR3 contains 16 residues. The V and J ends lost 3 bases and 4 bases, in that order; junction bases with no gene match: 9. The CDR3 sequence is CASSDQRTGVGYGYTF. In DNA form, the CDR3 reads TGTGCCAGCAGTGACCAGAGGACAGGGGTGGGCTATGGCTACACCTTC.

The chain uses TRBV6-6 and TRBJ2-7; 8 bases fit TRBD2. Per germline, CDR1 MNHNY and CDR2 SVGAGI (reference sequence). This CDR3 comprises 15 residues. After removal of 4 bases from V and 4 bases from J, the junction contained 9 bases not matched to a gene. The CDR3 bases are TGTGCCAGCAGTTCCCCCGGGGGGGGAGGGTACGAGCAGTACTTC. Translating it yields CASSSPGGGGYEQYF.

For this clone: Additional DNA sequences in this sample encode the identical CDR3. The chain couples TRBV18 to TRBJ2-5, with TRBD1 matching over 7 bases. Trimming at V came to 5 bases and at J to 1 base, leaving 4 bases not matched to a gene. This CDR3 spans 14 amino acids. CDR1 KGHSH and CDR2 LQKENI come from the germline V gene. CDR3 in DNA: TGTGCCAGCTCAGAAGGGACAGTCCAAGAGACCCAGTACTTC. This encodes CASSEGTVQETQYF.

The chain couples TRBV16 to TRBJ1-4; D is ambiguous. Germline CDR1 KGHSY, CDR2 FQNENV. The CDR3 spans 14 residues. Deletions cut 0 bases from V and 7 bases from J, with 9 bases between. CDR3 residues: CASSQSGPFEKLFF. DNA of the CDR3: TGTGCCAGCAGCCAATCTGGACCGTTTGAAAAACTGTTTTTT.

This clone was seen only once. This chain links TRBV7-6 with TRBJ2-7; 9 bases agree with TRBD1. With 4 bases clipped from V and 5 bases from J, the junction kept 6 bases outside the gene matches. CDR3 length equals 14 residues. Germline V CDR1 and CDR2: SGHVS, FNYEAQ. Written as DNA, the CDR3 is TGTGCCAGCAGCTCTGGACAGGGGCCAAACGAGCAGTACTTC. Protein: CASSSGQGPNEQYF.

This rearrangement joins TRBV7-9 to TRBJ1-5, with D perhaps matching TRBD1 (6 bases). CDR3 length: 16 residues. From germline, CDR1 is SEHNR and CDR2 FQNEAQ (reference sequence). Trimming left V 5 bases short and J 1 base short, with 15 bases between. CDR3 sequence reads: CASSPEKGTSNQPQHF. For the CDR3, the DNA is TGTGCCAGCAGCCCGGAGAAAGGGACAAGCAATCAGCCCCAGCATTTT.

V gene TRBV5-1 combines with J gene TRBJ2-7; 7 nucleotides align to TRBD2. The germline V gene has CDR1 SGHRS and CDR2 YFSETQ. The CDR3 has 15 amino acids. V shed 0 bases and J 2 bases; nucleotides not matched to a gene: 5. The CDR3 is CASSLGGTTTYEQYF. The DNA of the CDR3 is TGCGCCAGCAGCTTGGGCGGGACTACCACCTACGAGCAGTACTTC.

This sequence joins TRBV6-1 and TRBJ2-5; TRBD1 aligns across 7 bases. CDR3 length equals 14 residues. Trimming removed 1 base from V and 1 base from J; junction bases left unmatched: 0. Germline V lookup: CDR1 MNHNS, CDR2 SASEGT. In DNA form, the CDR3 reads TGTGCCAGCAGTGAAGGGACAGGCCAAGAGACCCAGTACTTC. This encodes CASSEGTGQETQYF.

The chain joins TRBV2 to TRBJ1-2; perhaps TRBD1 as D (5 bases). The V end was cut by 2 bases, the J end by 6 bases, with 10 bases between. The germline gives CDR1 SNHLY, CDR2 FYNNEI. CDR3 length: 13 amino acids. The CDR3 loop is CASSEFSGNGYTF. The DNA for the CDR3 is TGTGCCAGCAGTGAATTTTCAGGGAATGGCTACACCTTC.

The chain is built from TRBV7-9 and TRBJ2-2; TRBD2 matches at 13 bases. This CDR3 is built from 19 residues. Germline V gene lookup returns CDR1 SEHNR and CDR2 FQNEAQ (reference sequence). J gave up 2 bases and V 6 bases, and 12 bases lay outside the gene matches. The CDR3 loop reads CASRKPSGLAGANTGELFF. The CDR3 coding sequence is TGTGCCAGCAGAAAACCCTCTGGACTAGCGGGAGCAAACACCGGGGAGCTGTTTTTT.

The V call is TRBV28, the J call TRBJ2-2; TRBD1 might be the D (6 bases). CDR1 is MDHEN and CDR2 is SYDVKM in the germline V gene. V lost 1 base to trimming and J lost 5 bases, with 8 bases between them. The CDR3 has 14 residues. The CDR3 is CASSLFQGTGELFF. CDR3 DNA: TGTGCCAGCAGTTTATTCCAGGGGACCGGGGAGCTGTTTTTT.

The chain uses TRBV25-1 and TRBJ2-3; 7 bases are a match to TRBD1. Trimming cost V 6 bases and J 6 bases; bases outside gene matches: 9. This CDR3 comprises 14 residues. The germline V gene encodes CDR1 MGHDK and CDR2 SYGVNS. This CDR3 reads CASSHTGDQDTQYF. The CDR3 DNA reads as TGTGCCAGCAGCCACACAGGGGATCAGGATACGCAGTATTTT.

This chain links TRBV6-5 with TRBJ1-5, with TRBD1 as a possible D gene (6 bases). The CDR3 extends over 14 amino acids. CDR1 and CDR2 (germline): MNHEY, SVGAGI. V lost 2 bases, J lost 5 bases, and 10 bases lay in between. Here the CDR3 reads CASSYLQGHQPQHF. For the CDR3, the DNA is TGTGCCAGCAGTTACCTACAGGGCCATCAGCCCCAGCATTTT.

This clone has a handful of counts. J is TRBJ2-2 and V is TRBV9; 8 bases fit TRBD2. The germline gives CDR1 SGDLS, CDR2 YYNGEE. The CDR3 has 14 residues. J was trimmed by 5 bases and V by 4 bases; bases with no gene match: 4. CDR3: CASSLGGGTGELFF. As DNA, the CDR3 is TGTGCCAGCAGCCTCGGCGGGGGGACCGGGGAGCTGTTTTTT.

The chain carries TRBV29-1 and TRBJ2-1, with D perhaps being TRBD1 or TRBD2 (5 bases each). The V end lost 2 bases, the J end lost 13 bases, and 9 bases lay between the germline ends. The CDR3 runs to 10 residues. The germline V gene encodes CDR1 SQVTM and CDR2 ANQGSEA. The CDR3 DNA is TGCAGCGTTGAACCAGGGAGCCAGTTCTTC. Translating it yields CSVEPGSQFF.

The chain recombines TRBV6-5 with TRBJ2-5; TRBD2 matches 10 bases. There are 15 residues in the CDR3. Germline CDR1 and CDR2: MNHEY and SVGAGI. V lost 6 bases, J lost 2 bases, and 6 bases stayed unmatched. The CDR3 is CASSPQRGGQETQYF. The CDR3 DNA follows: TGTGCCAGCAGCCCCCAGCGGGGGGGTCAAGAGACCCAGTACTTC.

This clone has only one observation. This rearrangement joins TRBV7-9 to TRBJ1-5; D call uncertain. The CDR3 is 15 amino acids. Trimming pared 6 bases from V and 7 bases from J, leaving 19 bases between. CDR1 is SEHNR, CDR2 FQNEAQ, per germline (reference sequence). This CDR3 reads CASSNSWEVGQPQHF. The CDR3 region has the DNA TGTGCCAGCAGTAACTCCTGGGAGGTCGGGCAGCCCCAGCATTTT. Variable domain in full (rest from reference TRBV7-9 and TRBJ1-5): DTGVSQNPRHKITKRGQNVTFRCDPISEHNRLYWYRQTLGQGPEFLTYFQNEAQLEKSRLLSDRFSAERPKGSFSTLEIQRTEQGDSAMYLCASSNSWEVGQPQHFGDGTRLSIL.

The chain combines TRBV6-5 with TRBJ1-5; D call uncertain. Germline CDR1 reads MNHEY; CDR2 reads SVGAGI. The length of the CDR3 is 15 residues. The germline V and J ends were trimmed by 2 bases and 1 base, with 9 bases remaining between them. Here the CDR3 DNA reads TGTGCCAGCAGTTACGGATCGGCGAGCAATCAGCCCCAGCATTTT. Protein: CASSYGSASNQPQHF.

The J gene is TRBJ2-7, the V gene TRBV5-4; possibly TRBD1 or TRBD2 for D (5 bases each). Trimming took 4 bases from V and 7 from J, leaving 12 bases between them. Germline CDR1 and CDR2: SGHNT and YYREEE (reference sequence). The CDR3 length is 12 residues. CDR3 amino acids: CASSRDRLEQYF. The DNA of the CDR3 is TGTGCCAGCAGCCGGGACCGACTTGAGCAGTACTTC.

The rearrangement uses TRBV7-9 and TRBJ2-2; 9 nucleotides match TRBD2. V shed 4 bases and J 3 bases; nucleotides not matched to a gene: 3. Germline V gene data show CDR1 as SEHNR and CDR2 as FQNEAQ (reference sequence). CDR3 size: 15 residues. CDR3 DNA sequence: TGTGCCAGCAGCTCTCAGCGGGAGGACACCGGGGAGCTGTTTTTT. This translates into CASSSQREDTGELFF.

This clone is a singleton in its sample. The chain uses TRBV2 and TRBJ2-5; 8 positions match TRBD2. The CDR3 spans 16 residues. Unmatched junction bases numbered 14, after V lost 6 bases and J lost 5 bases. The germline gives CDR1 SNHLY, CDR2 FYNNEI. The CDR3 DNA follows: TGTGCCAGCAGGCCGCGGGAGGTAATAGGGATGGAGACCCAGTACTTC. Translating it yields CASRPREVIGMETQYF.